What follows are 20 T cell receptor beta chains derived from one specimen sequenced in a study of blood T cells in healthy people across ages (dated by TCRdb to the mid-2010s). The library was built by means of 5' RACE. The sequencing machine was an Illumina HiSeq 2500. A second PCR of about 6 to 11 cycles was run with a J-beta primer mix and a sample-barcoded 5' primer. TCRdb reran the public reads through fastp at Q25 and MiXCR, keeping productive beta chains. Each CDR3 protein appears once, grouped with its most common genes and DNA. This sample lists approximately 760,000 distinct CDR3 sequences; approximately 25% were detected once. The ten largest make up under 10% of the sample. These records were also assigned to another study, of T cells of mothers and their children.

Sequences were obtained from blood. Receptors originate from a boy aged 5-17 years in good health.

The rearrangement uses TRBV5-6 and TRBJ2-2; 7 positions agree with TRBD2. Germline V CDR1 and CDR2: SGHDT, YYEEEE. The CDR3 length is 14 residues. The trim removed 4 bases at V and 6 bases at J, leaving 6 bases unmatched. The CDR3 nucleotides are TGTGCCAGCAGCGGGGACGGGGGGTCCGGGGAGCTGTTTTTT. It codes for CASSGDGGSGELFF.

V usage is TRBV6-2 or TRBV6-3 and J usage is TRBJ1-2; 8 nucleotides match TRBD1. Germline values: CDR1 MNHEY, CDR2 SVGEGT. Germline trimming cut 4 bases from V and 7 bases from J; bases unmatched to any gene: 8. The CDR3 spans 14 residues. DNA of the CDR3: TGTGCCAGCAGTTTAACAGGGGGATCGTCTGGCTACACCTTC. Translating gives CASSLTGGSSGYTF.

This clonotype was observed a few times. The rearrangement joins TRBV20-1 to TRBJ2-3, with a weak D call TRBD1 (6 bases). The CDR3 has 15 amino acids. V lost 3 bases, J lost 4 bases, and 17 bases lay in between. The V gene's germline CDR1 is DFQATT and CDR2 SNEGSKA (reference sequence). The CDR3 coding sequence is TGCAGTGCTAGCACCGGGACACCTAATGCAGATACGCAGTATTTT. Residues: CSASTGTPNADTQYF.

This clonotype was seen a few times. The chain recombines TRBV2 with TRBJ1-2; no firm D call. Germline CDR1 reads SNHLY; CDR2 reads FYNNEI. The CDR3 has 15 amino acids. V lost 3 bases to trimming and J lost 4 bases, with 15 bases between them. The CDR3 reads CASSDKRIPGYGYTF. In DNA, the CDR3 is TGTGCCAGCAGTGACAAACGAATCCCAGGCTATGGCTACACCTTC.

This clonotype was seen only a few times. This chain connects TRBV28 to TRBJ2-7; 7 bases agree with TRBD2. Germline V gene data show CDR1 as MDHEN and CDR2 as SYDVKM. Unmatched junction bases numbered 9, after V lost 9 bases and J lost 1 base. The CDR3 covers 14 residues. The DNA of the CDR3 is TGTGCCAGTGGGAGGGGCCTTATTTCCTACGAGCAGTACTTC. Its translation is CASGRGLISYEQYF.

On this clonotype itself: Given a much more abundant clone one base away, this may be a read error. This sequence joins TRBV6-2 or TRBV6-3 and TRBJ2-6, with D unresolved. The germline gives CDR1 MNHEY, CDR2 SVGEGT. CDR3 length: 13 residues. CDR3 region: CASIYSGANVLTF. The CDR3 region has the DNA TGTGCCAGCATTTACTCTGGGGCCAACGTCCTGACTTTC.

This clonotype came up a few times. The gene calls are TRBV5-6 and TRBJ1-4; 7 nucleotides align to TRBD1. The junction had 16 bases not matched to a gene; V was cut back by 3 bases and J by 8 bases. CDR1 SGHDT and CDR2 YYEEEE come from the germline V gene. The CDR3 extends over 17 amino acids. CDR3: CASSSAGTEGIGEKLFF. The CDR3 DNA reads TGTGCCAGCAGCTCCGCCGGGACAGAGGGAATAGGGGAAAAACTGTTTTTT. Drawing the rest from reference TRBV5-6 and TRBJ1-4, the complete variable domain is DAGVTQSPTHLIKTRGQQVTLRCSPKSGHDTVSWYQQALGQGPQFIFQYYEEEERQRGNFPDRFSGHQFPNYSSELNVNALLLGDSALYLCASSSAGTEGIGEKLFFGSGTQLSVL.

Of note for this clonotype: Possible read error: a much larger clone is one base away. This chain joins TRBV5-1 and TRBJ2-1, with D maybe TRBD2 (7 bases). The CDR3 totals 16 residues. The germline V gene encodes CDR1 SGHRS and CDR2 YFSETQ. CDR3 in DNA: TGCGGCAGCAGGACGGGGGGCAGGGAAGCCTACAATGAGCAGTTCTTC. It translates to CGSRTGGREAYNEQFF.

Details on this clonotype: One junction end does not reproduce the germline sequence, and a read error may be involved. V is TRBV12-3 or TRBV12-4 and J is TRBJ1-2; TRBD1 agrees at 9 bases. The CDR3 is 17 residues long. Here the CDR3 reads CACSPGVGTGYNYGYTF. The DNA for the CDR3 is TGTGCCTGCAGCCCAGGCGTCGGGACAGGGTATAACTATGGCTACACCTTC.

CDR3 region: CASSAERGSGTEAFF. The CDR3 DNA follows: TGTGCCAGCAGCGCCGAACGAGGGTCTGGGACTGAAGCTTTCTTT. The chain combines TRBV9 with TRBJ1-1; D remains ambiguous. CDR3 length: 15 amino acids. V lost 3 bases and J 5 bases, leaving 17 bases between the germline ends. Germline-derived CDR1 and CDR2 are SGDLS and YYNGEE.

The CDR3 region has the DNA TGTGCCAGCAGTGATCCAGCAGCGGGGGGTACACTAGCCAAAAACATTCAGTACTTC. Its translation is CASSDPAAGGTLAKNIQYF. The V and J genes are TRBV2 and TRBJ2-4; TRBD2 aligns across 9 bases. CDR1 is SNHLY, CDR2 FYNNEI, per germline. This CDR3 has 19 residues. Trimming took 3 bases from V and 0 from J; bases not matched to a gene: 12.

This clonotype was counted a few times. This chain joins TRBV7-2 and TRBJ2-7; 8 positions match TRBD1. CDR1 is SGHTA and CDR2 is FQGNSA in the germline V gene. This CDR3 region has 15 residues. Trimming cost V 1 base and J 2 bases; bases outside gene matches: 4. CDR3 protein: CASSLVRGPTYEQYF. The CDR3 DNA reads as TGTGCCAGCAGCTTAGTCAGGGGGCCGACCTACGAGCAGTACTTC.

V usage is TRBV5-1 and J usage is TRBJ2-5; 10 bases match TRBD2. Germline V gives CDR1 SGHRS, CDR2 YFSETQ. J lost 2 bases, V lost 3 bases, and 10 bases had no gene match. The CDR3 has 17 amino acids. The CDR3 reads CASSWGLARERQETQYF. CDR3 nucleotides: TGCGCCAGCAGCTGGGGACTAGCGAGAGAACGGCAAGAGACCCAGTACTTC.

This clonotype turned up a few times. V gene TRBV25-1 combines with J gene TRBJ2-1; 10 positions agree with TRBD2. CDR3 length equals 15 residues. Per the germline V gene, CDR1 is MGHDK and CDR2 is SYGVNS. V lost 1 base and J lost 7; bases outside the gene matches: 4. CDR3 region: CASSESSGRQNEQFF. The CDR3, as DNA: TGTGCCAGCAGTGAATCTAGCGGGAGACAGAATGAGCAGTTCTTC. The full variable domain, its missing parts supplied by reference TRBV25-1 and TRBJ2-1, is EADIYQTPRYLVIGTGKKITLECSQTMGHDKMYWYQQDPGMELHLIHYSYGVNSTEKGDLSSESTVSRIRTEHFPLTLESARPSHTSQYLCASSESSGRQNEQFFGPGTRLTVL.

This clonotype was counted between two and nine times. The CDR3 DNA reads TGCGCCAGCAGCGTGACCTTCGGGAATGAGCAGTTCTTC. Its protein is CASSVTFGNEQFF. The chain uses TRBV5-1 and TRBJ2-1; D unresolved. Trimming stripped 4 bases from V and 7 bases from J, with 12 bases between. The CDR3 runs 13 residues. Germline loops: CDR1 SGHRS, CDR2 YFSETQ.

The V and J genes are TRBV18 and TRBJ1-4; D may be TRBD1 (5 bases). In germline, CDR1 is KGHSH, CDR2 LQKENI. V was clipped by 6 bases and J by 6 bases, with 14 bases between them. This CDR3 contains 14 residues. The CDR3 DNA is TGTGCCAGCTCGAGGGCTCTGGGGGATGAAAAACTGTTTTTT. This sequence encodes CASSRALGDEKLFF.

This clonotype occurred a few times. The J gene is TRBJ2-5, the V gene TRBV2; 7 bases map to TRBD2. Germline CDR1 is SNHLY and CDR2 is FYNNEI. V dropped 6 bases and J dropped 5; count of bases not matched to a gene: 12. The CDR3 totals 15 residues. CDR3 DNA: TGTGCCAGCAGCGGGGGGTGGTGGGACCGGGAGACCCAGTACTTC. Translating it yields CASSGGWWDRETQYF. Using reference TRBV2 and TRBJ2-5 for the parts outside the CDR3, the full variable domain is EPEVTQTPSHQVTQMGQEVILRCVPISNHLYFYWYRQILGQKVEFLVSFYNNEISEKSEIFDDQFSVERPDGSNFTLKIRSTKLEDSAMYFCASSGGWWDRETQYFGPGTRLLVL.

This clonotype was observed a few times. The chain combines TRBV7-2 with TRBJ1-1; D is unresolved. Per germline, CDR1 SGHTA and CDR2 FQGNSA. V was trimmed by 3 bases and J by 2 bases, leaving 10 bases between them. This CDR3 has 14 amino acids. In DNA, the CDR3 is TGTGCCAGCAGCTTCGGGTCGCGAAACACTGAAGCTTTCTTT. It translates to CASSFGSRNTEAFF.

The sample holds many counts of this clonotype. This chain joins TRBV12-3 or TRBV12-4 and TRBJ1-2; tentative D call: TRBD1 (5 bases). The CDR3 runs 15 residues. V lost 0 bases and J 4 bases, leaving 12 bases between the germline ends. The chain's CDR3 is CASSLAEKGPYGYTF. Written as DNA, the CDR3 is TGTGCCAGCAGTTTAGCGGAAAAGGGACCCTATGGCTACACCTTC.

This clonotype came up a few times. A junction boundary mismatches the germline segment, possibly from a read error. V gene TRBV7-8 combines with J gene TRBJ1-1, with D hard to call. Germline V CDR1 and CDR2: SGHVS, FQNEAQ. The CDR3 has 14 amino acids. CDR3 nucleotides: TGTGCCAGCAGCTTGTACAATGAGAACACTGAAGCCTTCTTT. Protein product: CASSLYNENTEAFF.